Only a few counts were recorded for the clone carrying this T cell receptor beta chain. During active infection, Seattle patients enrolled and were then monitored through disease. The data stem from a study of blood T cell repertoires in COVID-19. Overall study: Acute-phase and convalescent COVID-19 samples originated in the United States, Italy and Spain. PBMCs, B-cell-depleted T cells, or T cells were the source of the cDNA or gDNA that made up the material.

V dropped 3 bases and J dropped 5 bases, with 11 bases sitting between them. The germline V gene encodes CDR1 SGHAT and CDR2 FQNNGV. The CDR3 is 14 residues long. Per the original data handling: Nucleated cell counts were estimated from reference gene primer amplification. Assay: immunoSEQ multiplex PCR; the TCRdb copy retains only in-frame clones and omits some. Clonal size and the V and J genes are those of that table, whereas D and trimming came from the DNA. The sample contains around 400,000 clones, around 87% of which appear only once. The chain carries TRBV11-2 and TRBJ2-1, with D tentatively TRBD2 (6 bases). The sequenced sample was peripheral blood. The sequence was obtained from a woman aged 55-70 years with COVID-19, enrolled during active disease. The CDR3 DNA reads TGTGCCAGCAGCTTTACGCGGGGAAACAATGAGCAGTTCTTC. Protein product: CASSFTRGNNEQFF.